What follows are 26 T cell receptor beta chains derived from one specimen sequenced in a study of cytomegalovirus exposure and HLA in healthy donors (dated by TCRdb to 2017 to 2019). The library came from the immunoSEQ multiplex PCR assay. For the multiplex PCR, a mixture combining 60 forward primers for TCR Vbeta segments and 13 reverse primers for TCR Jbeta segments was used. Drawn from immuneACCESS, this table holds only the in-frame rearrangements with V and J called that TCRdb kept. Clones are partly lost; checked studies trace under half to an unresolved V gene and leave the rest unexplained. Across this sample there are around 150,000 clones, with about 72% seen only once. In total, the top ten clones hold roughly 2.1% of the sample. The specimen was PBMCs. The source of these receptors is a man aged 35 to 55 in good health and CMV-seronegative.

This rearrangement joins TRBV15 to TRBJ1-1, with TRBD1 identical over 11 bases. V lost 1 base, J lost 0 bases, and 4 bases stayed unmatched. Looked up from germline, CDR1 is LNHNV and CDR2 is YYDKDF (reference sequence). This CDR3 is built from 17 residues. CDR3 coding DNA: TGTGCCACCAGCAGAGCGGACAGGGGGCGTTTGAACACTGAAGCTTTCTTT. Its translation is CATSRADRGRLNTEAFF.

CDR3 coding DNA: TGTGCCAGCAGCGTAGCTGACAGGGGGCTCCAAGAGACCCAGTACTTC. Translated: CASSVADRGLQETQYF. The gene calls are TRBV9 and TRBJ2-5; the match to TRBD1 covers 10 bases. Germline V gene data show CDR1 as SGDLS and CDR2 as YYNGEE. There are 16 residues in the CDR3. V dropped 0 bases and J dropped 1; count of bases not matched to a gene: 3.

The V and J genes are TRBV2 and TRBJ1-2; no definite D call. Germline CDR1 SNHLY, CDR2 FYNNEI. Trimming removed 6 bases at V and 10 bases at J, with 18 bases between. The CDR3 has 13 amino acids. The CDR3 DNA is TGTGCCAGCAGGGAAAACCGGGAGGGATCCTACACCTTC. It yields the protein CASRENREGSYTF.

The chain uses TRBV7-8 and TRBJ1-5, with D unclear. V was clipped by 1 base and J by 3 bases, with 4 bases between them. CDR1 SGHVS and CDR2 FQNEAQ come from the germline V gene. CDR3 size: 13 residues. Written as DNA, the CDR3 is TGTGCCAGCAGCTTAGATCACAATCAGCCCCAGCATTTT. This codes for CASSLDHNQPQHF.

The gene calls are TRBV5-8 and TRBJ1-5; D is unclear. The V end lost 1 base, the J end lost 5 bases, and 10 bases lay between the germline ends. CDR1 is SGHTS and CDR2 is YDEGEE in the germline V gene. The CDR3 spans 14 residues. This CDR3 reads CASSLIWGDQPQHF. CDR3 DNA sequence: TGTGCCAGCAGCTTGATCTGGGGAGATCAGCCCCAGCATTTT.

This chain connects TRBV19 to TRBJ1-5, with TRBD1 matching 8 bases. CDR3 length: 15 amino acids. Per the germline V gene, CDR1 is LNHDA and CDR2 is SQIVND (reference sequence). V lost 7 bases, J lost 6 bases, and 11 bases stayed unmatched. The chain's CDR3 is CASNKGARGRQPQHF. The CDR3 DNA reads TGTGCCAGTAACAAAGGGGCCAGGGGGCGTCAGCCCCAGCATTTT.

The V call is TRBV7-2, the J call TRBJ2-7; the match to TRBD2 covers 10 bases. Germline CDR1 reads SGHTA; CDR2 reads FQGNSA. The junction had 6 bases not matched to a gene; V was cut back by 3 bases and J by 4 bases. This CDR3 spans 15 amino acids. The CDR3 coding sequence is TGTGCCAGCAGCTTCAGGCTAGCGGGAGAATACGAGCAGTACTTC. It encodes CASSFRLAGEYEQYF. Drawing the rest from reference TRBV7-2 and TRBJ2-7, the complete variable domain is GAGVSQSPSNKVTEKGKDVELRCDPISGHTALYWYRQSLGQGLEFLIYFQGNSAPDKSGLPSDRFSAERTGGSVSTLTIQRTQQEDSAVYLCASSFRLAGEYEQYFGPGTRLTVT.

The chain combines TRBV4-2 with TRBJ2-3; 8 bases fit TRBD2. The CDR3 runs 17 residues. Germline V gene lookup returns CDR1 LGHNA and CDR2 YNFKEQ. V lost 1 base and J lost 0; bases outside the gene matches: 6. Here the CDR3 DNA reads TGTGCCAGCAGCCAAGCTGTATCGGGGGGGAGCACAGATACGCAGTATTTT. Protein sequence: CASSQAVSGGSTDTQYF.

This chain connects TRBV2 to TRBJ1-2, with a tentative D call TRBD1 (5 bases). The CDR3 spans 15 residues. Germline V gene sequence: CDR1 SNHLY, CDR2 FYNNEI. The V and J ends lost 4 bases and 8 bases respectively, with 20 bases between them. CDR3 nucleotides: TGTGCCAGCAGTGTGGGGGGAAAAACAGGACGGGGCTACACCTTC. Translating it yields CASSVGGKTGRGYTF.

The gene calls are TRBV28 and TRBJ1-5; D is ambiguous. CDR1 is MDHEN, CDR2 SYDVKM, per germline. This CDR3 comprises 17 residues. The ends were cut back, 6 bases at V and 6 bases at J, with 24 bases in the middle. The CDR3 reads CASSRDALRTSGQPQHF. In DNA form, the CDR3 reads TGTGCCAGCAGCCGCGATGCCCTGAGGACGAGCGGTCAGCCCCAGCATTTT.

This clone was counted only a few times. The V call is TRBV18, the J call TRBJ2-2, with a tentative D call TRBD1 (6 bases). This CDR3 has 14 residues. Germline V gives CDR1 KGHSH, CDR2 LQKENI. Trimming pared 3 bases from V and 7 bases from J, leaving 12 bases between. The chain's CDR3 is CASSPATGIGELFF. Written as DNA, the CDR3 is TGTGCCAGCTCACCGGCTACAGGGATCGGGGAGCTGTTTTTT. Full variable domain (remainder filled in from reference TRBV18 and TRBJ2-2): NAGVMQNPRHLVRRRGQEARLRCSPMKGHSHVYWYRQLPEEGLKFMVYLQKENIIDESGMPKERFSAEFPKEGPSILRIQQVVRGDSAAYFCASSPATGIGELFFGEGSRLTVL.

This sequence joins TRBV25-1 and TRBJ2-7; D is perhaps TRBD2 (5 bases). V dropped 6 bases and J dropped 4 bases, with 13 bases sitting between them. CDR1 MGHDK and CDR2 SYGVNS come from the germline V gene. The CDR3 has 13 residues. The CDR3 sequence is CASSPSGIYEQYF. CDR3 nucleotide sequence: TGTGCCAGCAGCCCCTCGGGGATTTACGAGCAGTACTTC.

This clone was counted a single time. V gene TRBV6-6 combines with J gene TRBJ2-5; D remains ambiguous. Germline V gene data show CDR1 as MNHNY and CDR2 as SVGAGI (reference sequence). The V end was cut by 7 bases, the J end by 2 bases, with 11 bases between. The CDR3 runs to 13 residues. The CDR3 spells CASNNVAQETQYF. CDR3 in DNA: TGTGCCAGCAATAACGTGGCTCAAGAGACCCAGTACTTC.

The J gene is TRBJ1-5, the V gene TRBV7-6; TRBD1 might be the D (6 bases). This CDR3 region has 16 residues. Germline V gene lookup returns CDR1 SGHVS and CDR2 FNYEAQ. V lost 1 base to trimming and J lost 4 bases, with 14 bases between them. CDR3 DNA: TGTGCCAGCAGCTTAGGGGGCAGGGGATCAAATCAGCCCCAGCATTTT. Amino acids: CASSLGGRGSNQPQHF.

The V and J genes are TRBV7-9 and TRBJ2-3; 12 bases map to TRBD2. Germline CDR1 is SEHNR and CDR2 is FQNEAQ (reference sequence). The J segment lost 2 bases and the V segment lost 1 base, leaving 4 bases of the junction unmatched. CDR3 length: 17 residues. The CDR3 nucleotides read TGTGCCAGCAGCTTAGAAGCTAGCGGGGGGGACACAGATACGCAGTATTTT. The encoded protein is CASSLEASGGDTDTQYF. Based on the CDR3 plus reference TRBV7-9 and TRBJ2-3, the full variable domain is DTGVSQNPRHKITKRGQNVTFRCDPISEHNRLYWYRQTLGQGPEFLTYFQNEAQLEKSRLLSDRFSAERPKGSFSTLEIQRTEQGDSAMYLCASSLEASGGDTDTQYFGPGTRLTVL.

The chain couples TRBV19 to TRBJ2-5; D possibly corresponds to TRBD1 (5 bases). The CDR3 runs to 14 residues. Germline CDR1 and CDR2: LNHDA and SQIVND (reference sequence). V dropped 2 bases and J dropped 4 bases, with 11 bases sitting between them. CDR3 nucleotides: TGTGCCAGTAGTATAAGGGGCGTCGTAGAGACCCAGTACTTC. It specifies CASSIRGVVETQYF.

J is TRBJ1-2 and V is TRBV4-3; D gene unclear. The CDR3 contains 14 residues. Germline assignment: CDR1 LGHNA and CDR2 YSLEER. Trimming took 4 bases from V and 0 from J, leaving 9 bases between them. CDR3 nucleotides: TGCGCCAGCAGCCGGCCAGGTACTAACTATGGCTACACCTTC. It is translated as CASSRPGTNYGYTF.

CDR3 bases: TGTGCCACCAGCAGGACATTTCAGCCCCAGCATTTT. As protein: CATSRTFQPQHF. The chain employs TRBV15 and TRBJ1-5; D unclear. This CDR3 is 12 amino acids long. CDR1 and CDR2 (germline): LNHNV, YYDKDF (reference sequence). Trimming left V 3 bases short and J 6 bases short, with 6 bases between.

The chain recombines TRBV10-2 with TRBJ1-1, with 9 bases matching TRBD1. Germline V CDR1 and CDR2: WSHSY, SAAADI. V shed 3 bases, J shed 4 bases, and the junction held 9 bases outside the gene matches. This CDR3 is built from 16 residues. CDR3 sequence reads: CASSDFYRGQGTEAFF. In nucleotides, the CDR3 is TGCGCCAGCAGTGATTTCTACAGGGGACAGGGCACTGAAGCTTTCTTT.

The genes are TRBV30 and TRBJ2-7, with a weak D call TRBD2 (7 bases). There are 13 residues in the CDR3. Per germline, CDR1 GTSNPN and CDR2 SVGIG (reference sequence). Trimming removed 4 bases at V and 4 bases at J, with 14 bases between. The CDR3 DNA sequence: TGTGCCTGGACCCGGACTAGGGGGTACGAGCAGTACTTC. Protein: CAWTRTRGYEQYF.

CDR3 bases: TGTGCCAGCAGCCAGACAGGGCGCACAGATACGCAGTATTTT. Translation: CASSQTGRTDTQYF. The chain combines TRBV11-3 with TRBJ2-3; 7 bases are a match to TRBD1. The CDR3 runs 14 residues. Looked up from germline, CDR1 is SGHNT and CDR2 is YENEEA. J lost 1 base, V lost 5 bases, and 3 bases had no gene match.

This clone was counted a single time. This chain links TRBV7-8 with TRBJ2-5, with 8 nucleotides matching TRBD1. CDR1 is SGHVS and CDR2 is FQNEAQ in the germline V gene. The CDR3 contains 18 residues. With 5 bases clipped from V and 9 bases from J, the junction kept 23 bases outside the gene matches. CDR3 sequence: CASSHQGALAPLQGAQYF. In DNA, the CDR3 is TGTGCCAGCAGCCATCAGGGGGCTTTGGCCCCCTTACAAGGTGCCCAGTACTTC. The variable domain in full, completed from reference TRBV7-8 and TRBJ2-5, reads GAGVSQSPRYKVAKRGQDVALRCDPISGHVSLFWYQQALGQGPEFLTYFQNEAQLDKSGLPSDRFFAERPEGSVSTLKIQRTQQEDSAVYLCASSHQGALAPLQGAQYFGPGTRLLVL.

The V gene is TRBV5-4, the J gene TRBJ2-7; possible D gene TRBD1, 6 bases. The V gene's germline CDR1 is SGHNT and CDR2 YYREEE (reference sequence). V was pared by 4 bases and J by 2 bases, with 19 bases between. This CDR3 comprises 16 residues. The CDR3 nucleotides are TGTGCCAGCAGCCTGAATGGCGGCAGGGGCGCCTACGAGCAGTACTTC. Translation: CASSLNGGRGAYEQYF. Looking up the rest from reference TRBV5-4 and TRBJ2-7 gives the full variable domain: ETGVTQSPTHLIKTRGQQVTLRCSSQSGHNTVSWYQQALGQGPQFIFQYYREEENGRGNFPPRFSGLQFPNYSSELNVNALELDDSALYLCASSLNGGRGAYEQYFGPGTRLTVT.

The V call is TRBV10-3, the J call TRBJ2-7; tentative D call: TRBD1 (6 bases). Trimming took 3 bases from V and 2 from J, leaving 14 bases between them. This CDR3 spans 15 amino acids. The V gene's germline CDR1 is ENHRY and CDR2 SYGVKD. CDR3 loop: CAISDIGQPPYEQYF. Here the CDR3 DNA reads TGTGCCATCAGTGACATCGGACAGCCCCCCTACGAGCAGTACTTC.

The chain combines TRBV19 with TRBJ2-7; 7 positions agree with TRBD1. This CDR3 comprises 15 residues. J lost 2 bases, V lost 3 bases, and 7 bases had no gene match. Germline V CDR1 and CDR2: LNHDA, SQIVND (reference sequence). The CDR3 protein is CASSIGDRAAYEQYF. CDR3 nucleotide sequence: TGTGCCAGTAGTATTGGAGACAGGGCTGCCTACGAGCAGTACTTC. Together with reference TRBV19 and TRBJ2-7, the CDR3 gives the full variable domain: DGGITQSPKYLFRKEGQNVTLSCEQNLNHDAMYWYRQDPGQGLRLIYYSQIVNDFQKGDIAEGYSVSREKKESFPLTVTSAQKNPTAFYLCASSIGDRAAYEQYFGPGTRLTVT.

V is TRBV5-1 and J is TRBJ2-1; 7 nucleotides line up with TRBD2. V shed 1 base, J shed 5 bases, and the junction held 3 bases outside the gene matches. Germline V gives CDR1 SGHRS, CDR2 YFSETQ. This CDR3 region has 14 residues. In DNA, the CDR3 is TGCGCCAGCAGCTTGTTGGGGAGGGACAATGAGCAGTTCTTC. This codes for CASSLLGRDNEQFF.